Below are 3 T cell receptor beta chains sequenced from a single sample in a study of T cells after yellow fever vaccination. From the 5' RACE reads, TCRdb called clonotypes with MiXCR, one entry per CDR3 protein. Of about 230,000 distinct CDR3 sequences listed, 6% to 8% are singletons. This sample comprised CD4+ T cells sorted from PBMCs, obtained on the day of the yellow fever booster vaccination. These TCRs come from a young man who received the YFV17D yellow fever vaccine.

This clonotype was seen at least ten times. V usage is TRBV21-1 and J usage is TRBJ2-3; TRBD1 is the table's D call and was not checked against the DNA. TRBV21-1 is noted as a pseudogene. The CDR3 extends over 17 amino acids. CDR3 sequence: CASSKYPRLGWADTQYF. The CDR3 bases are TGTGCCAGCAGCAAATACCCCCGCCTTGGATGGGCAGATACGCAGTATTTT.

This clonotype was picked up a small number of times. CDR3: CASSLGGDYRPQYF. Here the CDR3 DNA reads TGTGCCAGCAGCTTAGGTGGGGACTACCGTCCCCAGTACTTC. This chain joins TRBV7-2 and TRBJ2-4; 7 bases line up with TRBD2. The junction had 10 bases not matched to a gene; V was cut back by 1 base and J by 13 bases. There are 14 residues in the CDR3. Germline loops: CDR1 SGHTA, CDR2 FQGNSA. Based on the CDR3 plus reference TRBV7-2 and TRBJ2-4, the full variable domain is GAGVSQSPSNKVTEKGKDVELRCDPISGHTALYWYRQSLGQGLEFLIYFQGNSAPDKSGLPSDRFSAERTGGSVSTLTIQRTQQEDSAVYLCASSLGGDYRPQYFGAGTRLSVL.

This clonotype was seen repeatedly, ten times or more. The genes are TRBV5-4 and TRBJ2-1; TRBD2 is a possible D gene (6 bases). V was cut by 1 base and J by 7 bases, with 12 bases left in between. Germline CDR1 and CDR2: SGHNT and YYREEE (reference sequence). The CDR3 extends over 14 amino acids. The CDR3: CASSLTYSGNEQFF. The CDR3, as DNA: TGTGCCAGCAGCTTGACCTATAGCGGTAATGAGCAGTTCTTC. The full variable domain, rest sourced from reference TRBV5-4 and TRBJ2-1, is ETGVTQSPTHLIKTRGQQVTLRCSSQSGHNTVSWYQQALGQGPQFIFQYYREEENGRGNFPPRFSGLQFPNYSSELNVNALELDDSALYLCASSLTYSGNEQFFGPGTRLTVL.